This T cell receptor (beta chain) was recorded in a study of Graves' ophthalmopathy and Graves' hyperthyroidism. Findings and caveats of the study: Progression of ophthalmopathy was predicted by the model with roughly 68% sensitivity and under 75% specificity.

V trimming: 5 bases; J trimming: 2 bases; junction bases outside the gene matches: 2. CDR3 size: 13 residues. This clonotype appeared many times. Its target is not known. As the template, RNA transcripts were used to amplify TCR beta CDR3 regions. In the first round, RT-PCR was carried out with HTBI primers, and a multiplex PCR formed the second round. TCRdb used MiXCR to reprocess the multiplex PCR reads, holding one entry per CDR3 protein. The sample yields around 470,000 distinct CDR3 sequences, over 13% seen once. Material: blood. The receptor comes from a woman aged 25 to 39 with Graves' ophthalmopathy. The chain uses TRBV12-3 or TRBV12-4 and TRBJ1-1; the match to TRBD1 covers 7 bases. CDR3 loop: CASSGTANTEAFF. As DNA, the CDR3 is TGTGCCAGCAGTGGGACAGCCAACACTGAAGCTTTCTTT.